The sample holds many counts of the clone carrying this TCR beta chain. Its target is not known. This sample is part of a study of neurological immune-mediated disorders. Looking at the study overall: Of the multiple sclerosis patients, approximately 34 in total, roughly 30 were relapsing-remitting and 3 were secondary progressive. General study results and limits: Multiple sclerosis patients had less TCR clonal expansion than even healthy controls, unlike HTLV-1-associated myelopathy. Repertoires from 18 of 34 multiple sclerosis patients grouped phylogenetically into a related-CDR3 cluster, suggesting a possible signature.

One entry per CDR3 protein results from TCRdb running MiXCR on the 5' RACE reads. The profile covers about 82,000 distinct CDR3 sequences, with roughly 2.6% appearing a single time and roughly 1.1% taken by the ten largest. The germline gives CDR1 MGHDK, CDR2 SYGVNS. The CDR3 extends over 13 amino acids. The ends were cut back, 9 bases at V and 5 bases at J, with 17 bases in the middle. A total of 2 million PBMCs stored at -80 degrees C provided the unsorted libraries. The clonotype comes from a woman aged 25 to 39 with multiple sclerosis. Sequencing input: PBMCs. This chain connects TRBV25-1 to TRBJ2-7, with D possibly matching TRBD1 (7 bases). In DNA form, the CDR3 reads TGTGCCAGTGTGATGGCAGGGGGGAACGAGCAGTACTTC. Protein sequence: CASVMAGGNEQYF.